The T cell receptor beta chain under discussion was sequenced for a study of blood T cell repertoires in COVID-19. Some clones are missing from TCRdb's copy, which holds only in-frame ones; the method was immunoSEQ multiplex PCR. This repertoire shows about 270,000 clones, about 82% found once; its top ten account for 5% to 6%. This CDR3 comprises 16 residues. With 5 bases clipped from V and 6 bases from J, the junction kept 13 bases outside the gene matches. Germline loops: CDR1 SGHTA, CDR2 FQGTGA. The V call is TRBV7-3, the J call TRBJ2-1, with TRBD2 matching over 7 bases. The clonotype originates from a woman aged 80 or older with COVID-19, enrolled during active disease. Sequenced material: peripheral blood. This CDR3 reads CASSLGRATSSNEQFF. CDR3 bases: TGTGCCAGCAGCCTAGGGCGGGCGACTAGCTCCAATGAGCAGTTCTTC.